This T cell receptor (beta chain) was identified during a study of vaccination and CD4 T cells after COVID-19. Comments on this clonotype: As yet, its antigen is unknown.

The study sequenced cultured CD4+ T cell DNA using the Oncomine TCR Beta short-read assay. MiXCR, applied by TCRdb to the PCR reads, yields one record per CDR3 protein. Among more than 15,000 distinct CDR3 sequences listed, roughly 45% were seen once. Treatment in this sample: roughly 11-day PBMC culture with coronavirus spike peptide pools or control peptides (ViraFEST assay). Each well received about 2.2 million PBMCs, cultured with 10 IU/ml IL-2 and approximately 10 ug/ml peptide pools. There are 11 residues in the CDR3. V shed 8 bases and J shed 4 bases, with 8 bases lying between them. The germline V gene encodes CDR1 ENHRY and CDR2 SYGVKD.

V is TRBV10-3 and J is TRBJ2-5; possible D gene TRBD2, 5 bases. Sequenced material: CD4+ T cells from blood, cultured in vitro, taken before SARS-CoV-2 vaccination. The receptor comes from a human donor who had recovered from COVID-19. The CDR3 DNA reads TGTGCCATCGGCAGCGGAGAGACCCAGTACTTC. Translating it yields CAIGSGETQYF.